Listed below are T cell receptor beta chains from one sample, sequenced in a study of T cells expressing NK-cell markers. After re-calling the 5' RACE reads, TCRdb lists one entry per CDR3 protein, DNA absent. With 120,000 to 150,000 distinct CDR3 sequences in the sample, the ten largest clones hold around 12%. Sequences were obtained from blood T cells: a sorted CD56 or NKG2C T cell subset, CD4+ or CD8+ T cells, or bulk PBMC T cells (not recorded which). The source of these receptors is a man younger than 30 in good health. The CDR3 runs from the conserved cysteine through the conserved F or W. The order of the fields is J gene, V gene, CDR3 protein.

j_gene: TRBJ2-5; v_gene: TRBV4-1; CDR3aa: CASSQASGREQETQYF
j_gene: TRBJ2-1; v_gene: TRBV5-5; CDR3aa: CASSPRQGTSSYNEQFF
j_gene: TRBJ2-1; v_gene: TRBV11-2; CDR3aa: CASSFSASSYNEQFF
j_gene: TRBJ2-1; v_gene: TRBV12-3/TRBV12-4; CDR3aa: CASSLEAGIAYNEQFF
j_gene: TRBJ2-7; v_gene: TRBV7-6; CDR3aa: CASSPGAGREQYF
j_gene: TRBJ1-1; v_gene: TRBV12-3/TRBV12-4; CDR3aa: CASRSTGMGTEAFF
j_gene: TRBJ1-2; v_gene: TRBV2; CDR3aa: CASSKNGGNNYGYTF
j_gene: TRBJ1-1; v_gene: TRBV19; CDR3aa: CASSIGGSLFTEAFF
j_gene: TRBJ1-2; v_gene: TRBV2; CDR3aa: CASSDGGKGYTF
j_gene: TRBJ2-5; v_gene: TRBV4-3; CDR3aa: CASSPRLRRPETQYF
j_gene: TRBJ2-7; v_gene: TRBV7-8; CDR3aa: CASSRGQAYEQYF
j_gene: TRBJ2-1; v_gene: TRBV4-3; CDR3aa: CASSPASGRNNEQFF
j_gene: TRBJ2-1; v_gene: TRBV11-2; CDR3aa: CASSLVSMGSYNEQFF
j_gene: TRBJ1-1; v_gene: TRBV12-3/TRBV12-4; CDR3aa: CATRTGYTEAFF
j_gene: TRBJ2-5; v_gene: TRBV12-3/TRBV12-4; CDR3aa: CASSYRRIETQYF
j_gene: TRBJ2-5; v_gene: TRBV12-3/TRBV12-4; CDR3aa: CASITSGGGLETQYF
j_gene: TRBJ1-2; v_gene: TRBV13; CDR3aa: CASTKGQGTGYTF
j_gene: TRBJ2-1; v_gene: TRBV24-1; CDR3aa: CATSDLLAGGFPYNEQFF
j_gene: TRBJ2-7; v_gene: TRBV4-3; CDR3aa: CASSQGPGDEQYF
j_gene: TRBJ2-1; v_gene: TRBV9; CDR3aa: CASSVAGQGAVYEQFF
j_gene: TRBJ1-1; v_gene: TRBV7-3; CDR3aa: CASSLADGGMGEAFF
j_gene: TRBJ2-3; v_gene: TRBV9; CDR3aa: CASSGPGTGVTDTQYF
j_gene: TRBJ2-1; v_gene: TRBV11-3; CDR3aa: CASSLDRVNPYNEQFF
j_gene: TRBJ1-3; v_gene: TRBV5-1; CDR3aa: CASSLETGLSGNTIYF
j_gene: TRBJ2-7; v_gene: TRBV6-1; CDR3aa: CASSDTSFYEQYF
j_gene: TRBJ1-2; v_gene: TRBV11-2; CDR3aa: CASSLGPPDRSGGYTF
j_gene: TRBJ2-3; v_gene: TRBV7-9; CDR3aa: CASSSGTNEDTQYF
j_gene: TRBJ2-1; v_gene: TRBV27; CDR3aa: CASSPIAGPQLGNNEQFF
j_gene: TRBJ2-7; v_gene: TRBV20-1; CDR3aa: CSARDPRLAGTPYEQYF
j_gene: TRBJ2-5; v_gene: TRBV13; CDR3aa: CASSRFAGGYETQYF
j_gene: TRBJ2-7; v_gene: TRBV20-1; CDR3aa: CSASSATYEQYF
j_gene: TRBJ2-1; v_gene: TRBV7-2; CDR3aa: CASSLEIQSSLQFF
j_gene: TRBJ2-1; v_gene: TRBV19; CDR3aa: CASSLASGYNEQFF
j_gene: TRBJ2-7; v_gene: TRBV12-3/TRBV12-4; CDR3aa: CASSFPKEEQYF
j_gene: TRBJ2-1; v_gene: TRBV6-6; CDR3aa: CASMIADIEQFF
j_gene: TRBJ1-2; v_gene: TRBV5-5; CDR3aa: CASSPPGVGGSYGYTF
j_gene: TRBJ1-1; v_gene: TRBV5-5; CDR3aa: CASSLGDLGDTEAFF
j_gene: TRBJ1-1; v_gene: TRBV29-1; CDR3aa: CSGKTGGNTEAFF
j_gene: TRBJ2-1; v_gene: TRBV12-3/TRBV12-4; CDR3aa: CASSDTSGRDTGEQFF
j_gene: TRBJ2-3; v_gene: TRBV11-2; CDR3aa: CASSNRALDTQYF
j_gene: TRBJ2-3; v_gene: TRBV12-3/TRBV12-4; CDR3aa: CASRGTPSTDTQYF
j_gene: TRBJ2-7; v_gene: TRBV29-1; CDR3aa: CSVQGSTYEQYF
j_gene: TRBJ2-7; v_gene: TRBV4-3; CDR3aa: CASSQDRTSGSGYEQYF
j_gene: TRBJ2-3; v_gene: TRBV24-1; CDR3aa: CATSERETSARTDTQYF
j_gene: TRBJ2-1; v_gene: TRBV14; CDR3aa: CASRGQGTYNEQFF
j_gene: TRBJ1-5; v_gene: TRBV12-5; CDR3aa: CASGLVRAEYSNQPQHF
j_gene: TRBJ2-7; v_gene: TRBV12-3/TRBV12-4; CDR3aa: CASSPDRGESYEQYF
j_gene: TRBJ2-1; v_gene: TRBV7-9; CDR3aa: CASSFRTSGILGEQFF
j_gene: TRBJ2-3; v_gene: TRBV7-2; CDR3aa: CASRTSANTDTQYF
j_gene: TRBJ2-3; v_gene: TRBV9; CDR3aa: CASSVLGLNTDTQYF
j_gene: TRBJ2-6; v_gene: TRBV10-3; CDR3aa: CAIAQGAGSGANVLTF
j_gene: TRBJ1-1; v_gene: TRBV7-8; CDR3aa: CASSSGGRFGNTEAFF
j_gene: TRBJ2-7; v_gene: TRBV7-8; CDR3aa: CASSLRILYEQYF
j_gene: TRBJ2-5; v_gene: TRBV7-8; CDR3aa: CASRTHQETQYF
j_gene: TRBJ2-1; v_gene: TRBV19; CDR3aa: CAVAGSIHEQFF
j_gene: TRBJ2-6; v_gene: TRBV2; CDR3aa: CASSEGSSGANVLTF
j_gene: TRBJ2-1; v_gene: TRBV7-2; CDR3aa: CASSLVPLAGDGNEQFF
j_gene: TRBJ2-2; v_gene: TRBV28; CDR3aa: CASSLSKTGELFF
j_gene: TRBJ1-5; v_gene: TRBV12-3/TRBV12-4; CDR3aa: CASSPTGYSNQPQHF